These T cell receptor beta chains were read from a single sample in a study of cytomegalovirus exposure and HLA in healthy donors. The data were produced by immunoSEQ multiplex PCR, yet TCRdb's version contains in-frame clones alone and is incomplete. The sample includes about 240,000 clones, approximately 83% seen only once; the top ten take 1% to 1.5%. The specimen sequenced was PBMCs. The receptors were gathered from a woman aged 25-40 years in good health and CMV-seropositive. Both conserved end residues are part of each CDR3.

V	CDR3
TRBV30	CAWCGEPYEQYF
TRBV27	CASSNFRRGSVDEQYF
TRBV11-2	CASSRGHSSNQPQHF
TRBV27	CASRTGSASGYTF
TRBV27	CASSFAGTSREQFF
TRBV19	CASTRGGSSYEQYF
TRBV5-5	CASSLTGGATGELFF
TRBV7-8	CASSLVREQFF
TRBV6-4	CASRGPGNTIYF
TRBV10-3	CATQAGTGLEQYF
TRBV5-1	CASSSLGGRGTEAFF
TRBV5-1	CASSTWDKQNTEAFF
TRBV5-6	CASSSNMGGGEAFF
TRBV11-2	CASTQDRANTGELFF
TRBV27	CASSFDRADGYTF
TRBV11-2	CASSFRGATLDYNEQFF
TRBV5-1	CASSVGEVMGYEQYF
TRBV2	CASSTSPAGVSYEQYF
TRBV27	CASSSPLLGYLSEQYF
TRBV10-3	CAISDTDRGSVKLFF
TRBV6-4	CASRVTGTTLNTEAFF
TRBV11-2	CASSRVTSSYEQYF
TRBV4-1	CASSQDSLAGGPTPLEQYF
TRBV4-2	CASSPLGQLQVQYF
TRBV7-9	CASSLFGTGYEQYF
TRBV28	CASSPATLSNEQFF
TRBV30	CALQGARRGAYEQYF
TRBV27	CASSLDVGTEAFF
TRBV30	CAWRPPVVGRAWTDTQYF
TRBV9	CASSSFTDTQYF
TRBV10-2	CASSFPGGNTEAFF
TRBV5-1	CASSLTVPKEGYTF
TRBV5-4	CASGSTSGSDEQYF
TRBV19	CASSGLAGDEQFF
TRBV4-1	CASSQLPSGNNNEQFF
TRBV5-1	CASSLISGASYEQYF
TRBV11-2	CASSNGGIRDRAHEQYF
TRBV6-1	CASSELGGTSTDTQYF
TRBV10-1	CASSESGVSYEQYF
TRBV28	CASSFRTAGGVLYF
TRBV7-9	CASSLDPPVGHYEQYF
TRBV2	CASRGLAGNNEQFF
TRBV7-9	CASSLDFLAGLNEQYF
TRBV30	CAWGTDGNTGELFF
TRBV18	CASSGRVWGLAEAFF
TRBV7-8	CASSRTSGRRYEQYF
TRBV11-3	CASSAGQGRTEAFF
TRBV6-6	CASSYANTGVYEQYF
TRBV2	CASSGTAHIGAQHF
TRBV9	CASSALQGATDEAFF
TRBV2	CASEIGTSGRTSYEQYF
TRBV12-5	CASGLVRSGTDMNTEAFF
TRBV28	CASRPGQGNQPQHF
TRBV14	CASSPGGLAGYTGELFF
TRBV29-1	CSVLEQGYTDTQYF
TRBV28	CASRVFVAGLNNEQFF
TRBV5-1	CASSFDRQAKAGEAFF